The 19 T cell receptor beta chains below come from one sample, sequenced in a study of T cells in Graves' hyperthyroidism and ophthalmopathy. Using RNA transcripts as the source, TCR beta CDR3 regions were amplified. Using the HTBI primer set, a first-round RT-PCR was run on the TCR CDR3. TCRdb recomputed calls from the multiplex PCR reads with MiXCR, one row per CDR3 protein. The table shows some 530,000 distinct CDR3 sequences, with about 20% occurring only once. Source material: blood. The receptors here all came from a woman aged 70-85 years with Graves' ophthalmopathy.

The rearrangement links TRBV7-9 to TRBJ2-2, with TRBD1 as a possible D gene (6 bases). Germline-derived CDR1 and CDR2 are SEHNR and FQNEAQ (reference sequence). V lost 7 bases and J lost 1, with 16 bases in between. The length of the CDR3 is 16 residues. The CDR3 is CASIKPGHGNTGELFF. CDR3 DNA sequence: TGTGCCAGCATCAAACCGGGACATGGGAACACCGGGGAGCTGTTTTTT.

This clonotype has more than one count but fewer than ten. The chain links TRBV30 to TRBJ1-2; the D gene is possibly TRBD1 (5 bases). Trimming took off 2 bases at V and 5 bases at J, with 9 bases between the two ends. Looked up from germline, CDR1 is GTSNPN and CDR2 is SVGIG (reference sequence). This CDR3 has 12 amino acids. The CDR3 sequence: CAWSWQGYGYTF. The CDR3 coding sequence is TGTGCCTGGAGTTGGCAGGGTTATGGCTACACCTTC.

The V call is TRBV7-2, the J call TRBJ1-1; no clear D. Germline values: CDR1 SGHTA, CDR2 FQGNSA. Trimming stripped 1 base from V and 8 bases from J, with 11 bases between. CDR3 size: 13 residues. CDR3 bases: TGTGCCAGCAGCTTAGGCTCCTCTGGAGAAGCTTTCTTT. It translates to CASSLGSSGEAFF.

DNA of the CDR3: TGTGCCTGGAGTGCAGGGGGACAGGGCTACGAGCAGTACTTC. Translated: CAWSAGGQGYEQYF. V usage is TRBV30 and J usage is TRBJ2-7; 9 bases agree with TRBD1. This CDR3 contains 14 residues. The V and J ends lost 1 base and 3 bases, in that order; junction bases with no gene match: 4. Per the germline V gene, CDR1 is GTSNPN and CDR2 is SVGIG (reference sequence).

This clonotype was observed many times. The chain employs TRBV2 and TRBJ2-1; 12 nucleotides line up with TRBD2. This CDR3 has 15 amino acids. V shed 8 bases, J shed 10 bases, and the junction held 12 bases outside the gene matches. Looked up from germline, CDR1 is SNHLY and CDR2 is FYNNEI. CDR3 nucleotide sequence: TGTGCCAGCGCGGCACTAGCGGGAGGCCTGGCCGAGCAGTTCTTC. It translates to CASAALAGGLAEQFF.

This clonotype occurred a few times. This chain uses TRBV6-7 with TRBJ2-1; TRBD1 matches at 10 bases. TRBV6-7 carries the ORF label, with uncertain function. V shed 7 bases and J 7 bases; nucleotides not matched to a gene: 10. The CDR3 covers 15 residues. The CDR3 reads CASIPGQGRGNEQFF. CDR3 sequence (DNA): TGTGCCAGCATACCGGGACAGGGGAGGGGAAATGAGCAGTTCTTC.

This chain uses TRBV5-1 with TRBJ2-1, with TRBD2 matching 10 bases. The germline gives CDR1 SGHRS, CDR2 YFSETQ. V was pared by 1 base and J by 5 bases, with 3 bases of the junction left unmatched. The CDR3 covers 15 residues. The CDR3 bases are TGCGCCAGCAGCTTGACTAGCGGGAACAACAATGAGCAGTTCTTC. The encoded protein is CASSLTSGNNNEQFF.

The chain is built from TRBV30 and TRBJ1-1, with D uncertain. V shed 4 bases and J shed 3 bases, with 6 bases lying between them. CDR1 and CDR2 from the germline V gene are GTSNPN and SVGIG (reference sequence). The CDR3 covers 11 residues. The CDR3 sequence is CAWTRDTEAFF. CDR3 nucleotide sequence: TGTGCCTGGACCAGAGACACTGAAGCTTTCTTT.

The chain employs TRBV6-6 and TRBJ2-5; D is unresolved. Trimming left V 0 bases short and J 5 bases short, with 10 bases between. In germline, CDR1 is MNHNY, CDR2 SVGAGI (reference sequence). CDR3 length equals 14 residues. This CDR3 is CASSYSRASETQYF. The CDR3 coding sequence is TGTGCCAGCAGTTACTCTCGGGCCTCGGAGACCCAGTACTTC.

The chain combines TRBV11-2 with TRBJ2-3, with 7 bases aligning to TRBD2. The J segment lost 1 base and the V segment lost 5 bases, leaving 9 bases of the junction unmatched. Looked up from germline, CDR1 is SGHAT and CDR2 is FQNNGV. This CDR3 has 16 residues. In nucleotides, the CDR3 is TGTGCCAGCAGCGCAAGGCGGGGGTCGGGCACAGATACGCAGTATTTT. Amino acid sequence: CASSARRGSGTDTQYF.

In its sample, this clonotype was seen a few times. This chain connects TRBV6-1 to TRBJ2-1, with 9 bases that match TRBD2. CDR3 length: 17 residues. V trimming: 6 bases; J trimming: 2 bases; junction bases outside the gene matches: 11. Per the germline V gene, CDR1 is MNHNS and CDR2 is SASEGT. This chain's CDR3 is CASSDPAASGTYNEQFF. CDR3 nucleotides: TGTGCCAGCAGCGACCCCGCGGCTAGCGGGACCTACAATGAGCAGTTCTTC.

This clonotype has a count of ten or more. The rearrangement uses TRBV29-1 and TRBJ2-1; 8 bases line up with TRBD1. The ends lost 3 bases at V and 4 bases at J; junction bases unmatched: 2. CDR3 length: 13 amino acids. In germline, CDR1 is SQVTM, CDR2 ANQGSEA. CDR3 residues: CSVDWTGYNEQFF. The CDR3 bases are TGCAGCGTTGATTGGACAGGGTACAATGAGCAGTTCTTC.

This clonotype was picked up many times. The chain combines TRBV2 with TRBJ2-7; D ambiguous. CDR1 is SNHLY and CDR2 is FYNNEI in the germline V gene. V was pared by 6 bases and J by 6 bases, with 9 bases between. CDR3 length: 11 amino acids. CDR3 loop: CASRLDGEQYF. CDR3 in DNA: TGTGCCAGCAGGCTAGATGGCGAGCAGTACTTC.

The chain joins TRBV5-6 to TRBJ2-7, with TRBD2 matching 7 bases. Per germline, CDR1 SGHDT and CDR2 YYEEEE. With V trimmed by 4 bases and J by 1 base, 8 bases remained unmatched. CDR3 length equals 15 residues. The CDR3 sequence is CASSREAGTSYEQYF. CDR3 nucleotide sequence: TGTGCCAGCAGCCGGGAGGCCGGTACGTCCTACGAGCAGTACTTC.

This clonotype was picked up a small number of times. The chain uses TRBV11-2 and TRBJ2-3; D is uncertain. The V end lost 3 bases, the J end lost 4 bases, and 11 bases lay between the germline ends. This CDR3 region has 14 residues. Germline CDR1 is SGHAT and CDR2 is FQNNGV. As DNA, the CDR3 is TGTGCCAGCAGCTTCCTACCAGATTCAGATACGCAGTATTTT. It yields the protein CASSFLPDSDTQYF. Full variable domain (outside the CDR3, taken from reference TRBV11-2 and TRBJ2-3): EAGVAQSPRYKIIEKRQSVAFWCNPISGHATLYWYQQILGQGPKLLIQFQNNGVVDDSQLPKDRFSAERLKGVDSTLKIQPAKLEDSAVYLCASSFLPDSDTQYFGPGTRLTVL.

For the CDR3, the DNA is TGCGCCAGCATGCGCCTGGAGCGGGAGGCCCAGTACTTC. Its protein is CASMRLEREAQYF. V is TRBV10-2 and J is TRBJ2-5; 9 bases are shared with TRBD2. This CDR3 has 13 amino acids. V lost 7 bases and J lost 9; bases outside the gene matches: 9. Germline values: CDR1 WSHSY, CDR2 SAAADI.

There are a few counts of this clonotype. The rearrangement links TRBV12-3 or TRBV12-4 to TRBJ1-2; unclear D gene. The ends were cut back, 5 bases at V and 8 bases at J, with 12 bases in the middle. The CDR3 is made up of 12 amino acids. The CDR3 protein is CASSSATSGYTF. CDR3 bases: TGTGCCAGCAGTAGCGCCACATCCGGCTACACCTTC.

This clonotype was seen many times. This chain connects TRBV12-3 or TRBV12-4 to TRBJ2-3; TRBD1 matches 8 bases. The CDR3 extends over 13 amino acids. V shed 2 bases and J 5 bases; nucleotides not matched to a gene: 0. CDR3 loop: CASSLTGGDTQYF. CDR3 bases: TGTGCCAGCAGTTTAACAGGGGGAGATACGCAGTATTTT.

V gene TRBV29-1 combines with J gene TRBJ2-7; D gene ambiguous. V gave up 4 bases and J gave up 2 bases, with 12 bases separating them. The CDR3 extends over 13 amino acids. CDR1 and CDR2 (germline): SQVTM, ANQGSEA. CDR3 sequence (DNA): TGCAGCGTTGCTAGGCGGCAGGCCTACGAGCAGTACTTC. The encoded protein is CSVARRQAYEQYF.